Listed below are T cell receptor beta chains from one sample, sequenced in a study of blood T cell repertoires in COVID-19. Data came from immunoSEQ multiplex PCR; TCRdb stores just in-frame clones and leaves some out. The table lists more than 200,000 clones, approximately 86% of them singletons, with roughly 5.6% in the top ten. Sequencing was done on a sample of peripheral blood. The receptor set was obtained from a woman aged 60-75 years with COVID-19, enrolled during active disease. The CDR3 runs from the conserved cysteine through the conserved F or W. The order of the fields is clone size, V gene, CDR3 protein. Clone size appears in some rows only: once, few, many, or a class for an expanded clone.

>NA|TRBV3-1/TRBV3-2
CASTPRRQRNEQFF
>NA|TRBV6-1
CASSEPQGQLYGYTF
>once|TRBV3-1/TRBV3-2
CASSQDQGANNSPLHF
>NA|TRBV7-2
CASSFRGSSLEQFF
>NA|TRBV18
CASSPPGTGSLGELFF
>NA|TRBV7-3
CASSFSGGPGTQYF
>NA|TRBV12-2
CASRLVASGNEQFF
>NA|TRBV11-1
CASSLARGGSNEQFF
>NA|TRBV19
CASSQTGGQPQHF
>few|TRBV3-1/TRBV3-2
CASSTGQGIGAKNIQYF
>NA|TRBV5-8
CASRPGLAGGNEQFF
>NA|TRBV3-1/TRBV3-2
CASSQARSPYPNTEAFF
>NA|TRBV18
CASSQGTGGITEAFF
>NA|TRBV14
CASSHATGRYTGELFF
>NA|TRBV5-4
CASSSTSGKRETQYF
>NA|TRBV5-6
CASSQMTSATSSYNEQFF
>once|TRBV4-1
CASSQDTGRGTFSYEQYF
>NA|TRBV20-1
CSASSGRGQPQHF
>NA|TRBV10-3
CAISRTSGNYNEQFF
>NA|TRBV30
CAWSVPSGPPVF
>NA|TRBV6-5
CASNTGYSNQPQHF
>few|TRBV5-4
CASSLRGQGGSGEKLFF
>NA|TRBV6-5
CASRGSGNTEAFF
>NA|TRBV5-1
CASSPLGEVNTEAFF
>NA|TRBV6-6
CASSTGTSALNEQFF
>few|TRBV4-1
CASSQVRTTGTGSWPQHF
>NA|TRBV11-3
CASSFAGRGETQYF